The 27 T cell receptor beta chains reported below all come from one sample, sequenced in a study of blood T cell repertoires in COVID-19. Here immunoSEQ multiplex PCR was the method, and the copy in TCRdb shows in-frame clones only, minus some. The sample records about 95,000 clones, roughly 76% being singletons. Sequenced: peripheral blood. These receptors were collected from an elderly man with COVID-19, enrolled during active disease.

The V call is TRBV5-5, the J call TRBJ1-2; a weak D match, TRBD1 (5 bases). The germline V gene encodes CDR1 SGHKS and CDR2 YYEKEE (reference sequence). Trimming took 3 bases from V and 8 from J, leaving 14 bases between them. CDR3 length: 13 amino acids. Here the CDR3 reads CASSYQGMDGYTF. In DNA form, the CDR3 reads TGTGCCAGCAGCTATCAGGGAATGGACGGCTACACCTTC.

The gene calls are TRBV19 and TRBJ1-5; tentative D call: TRBD1 (5 bases). The V gene's germline CDR1 is LNHDA and CDR2 SQIVND (reference sequence). The CDR3 runs 15 residues. V shed 3 bases and J shed 11 bases, with 20 bases lying between them. CDR3 nucleotide sequence: TGTGCCAGTAGTATTAGTGGGAGGGGTTCCTTGGCCCAGCATTTT. Amino acid sequence: CASSISGRGSLAQHF. Combining the CDR3 with reference TRBV19 and TRBJ1-5 gives the whole variable domain DGGITQSPKYLFRKEGQNVTLSCEQNLNHDAMYWYRQDPGQGLRLIYYSQIVNDFQKGDIAEGYSVSREKKESFPLTVTSAQKNPTAFYLCASSISGRGSLAQHFGDGTRLSIL.

This chain connects TRBV28 to TRBJ1-2; maybe TRBD1 (6 bases). The germline V gene encodes CDR1 MDHEN and CDR2 SYDVKM. The V end lost 6 bases, the J end lost 7 bases, and 21 bases lay between the germline ends. CDR3 length equals 15 residues. This CDR3 reads CASRFRDTALPGYTF. CDR3 sequence (DNA): TGTGCCAGCAGATTCCGGGACACTGCTTTACCTGGCTACACCTTC.

The rearrangement uses TRBV20-1 and TRBJ1-1; D gene ambiguous. With 6 bases removed from V and 6 bases from J, the gap between germline ends came to 11 bases. CDR3 size: 11 residues. The germline V gene encodes CDR1 DFQATT and CDR2 SNEGSKA (reference sequence). The CDR3 nucleotides read TGCAGTGCCGGCCTGGGCGCTGAAGCTTTCTTT. Its protein is CSAGLGAEAFF.

This clone was seen only once. The V gene is TRBV28, the J gene TRBJ1-3; D gene ambiguous. The CDR3 covers 17 residues. The V gene lost 7 bases and the J gene lost 1 base, with 20 bases spanning the gap. The germline gives CDR1 MDHEN, CDR2 SYDVKM. CDR3 DNA: TGTGCCAGCACAGTTGCAGGCTCAGTCGTTTCTGGAAACACCATATATTTT. It yields the protein CASTVAGSVVSGNTIYF.

This chain connects TRBV6-2 or TRBV6-3 to TRBJ1-5; 8 positions match TRBD1. The CDR3 has 15 amino acids. The J segment lost 2 bases and the V segment lost 3 bases, leaving 3 bases of the junction unmatched. The germline gives CDR1 MNHEY, CDR2 SVGEGT. DNA for the CDR3: TGTGCCAGCAGTTATTCGGACAGGGGCAATCAGCCCCAGCATTTT. This sequence encodes CASSYSDRGNQPQHF.

This rearrangement joins TRBV12-3 or TRBV12-4 to TRBJ2-1; the D gene is possibly TRBD2 (6 bases). Trimming shortened V by 5 bases and J by 15 bases, and 20 bases separated the two germline ends. The CDR3 is made up of 13 amino acids. CDR3 in DNA: TGTGCCAGCAGTCCAAGCGGGTTTGGGGCTATGTTCTTC. Translated: CASSPSGFGAMFF.

The gene calls are TRBV7-3 and TRBJ2-2; 7 bases align to TRBD2. The CDR3 sequence is 16 residues long. The junction had 4 bases not matched to a gene; V was cut back by 1 base and J by 2 bases. Per the germline V gene, CDR1 is SGHTA and CDR2 is FQGTGA. The CDR3 protein is CASSLRPSGNTGELFF. CDR3 DNA sequence: TGTGCCAGCAGCTTAAGGCCTAGCGGAAACACCGGGGAGCTGTTTTTT.

The rearrangement uses TRBV27 and TRBJ2-7; the D is unclear. V was shortened by 2 bases and J by 2 bases, with 7 bases between the two germline ends. CDR1 and CDR2 (germline): MNHEY, SMNVEV (reference sequence). The CDR3 spans 13 residues. The CDR3 DNA follows: TGTGCCAGCAGTTTAACCAGGCCCTACGAGCAGTACTTC. Translation: CASSLTRPYEQYF.

The rearrangement joins TRBV5-4 to TRBJ1-4, with 10 positions matching TRBD1. The CDR3 loop spans 17 amino acids. CDR1 is SGHNT and CDR2 is YYREEE in the germline V gene (reference sequence). The V and J ends lost 4 bases and 2 bases, in that order; junction bases with no gene match: 8. CDR3 sequence: CASSTGTGVGTNEKLFF. CDR3 coding DNA: TGTGCCAGCAGCACTGGGACAGGGGTAGGGACTAATGAAAAACTGTTTTTT. The full variable domain, its missing parts supplied by reference TRBV5-4 and TRBJ1-4, is ETGVTQSPTHLIKTRGQQVTLRCSSQSGHNTVSWYQQALGQGPQFIFQYYREEENGRGNFPPRFSGLQFPNYSSELNVNALELDDSALYLCASSTGTGVGTNEKLFFGSGTQLSVL.

This chain joins TRBV20-1 and TRBJ2-1; D is possibly TRBD2 (5 bases). The V end lost 3 bases, the J end lost 8 bases, and 8 bases lay between the germline ends. CDR1 and CDR2 (germline): DFQATT, SNEGSKA (reference sequence). CDR3 length equals 11 residues. The CDR3 coding sequence is TGCAGTGCTAGTCCCGGGGATGAGCAGTTCTTC. This translates into CSASPGDEQFF.

The chain has TRBV11-2 and TRBJ2-2; 9 bases line up with TRBD2. Germline V gives CDR1 SGHAT, CDR2 FQNNGV. This CDR3 is 14 amino acids long. Trimming at V came to 5 bases and at J to 5 bases, leaving 3 bases not matched to a gene. The CDR3 is CASSPTSGTGELFF. Written as DNA, the CDR3 is TGTGCCAGCAGCCCGACTAGCGGTACCGGGGAGCTGTTTTTT.

The chain employs TRBV6-5 and TRBJ2-2; 8 nucleotides line up with TRBD2. The germline gives CDR1 MNHEY, CDR2 SVGAGI. V was pared by 4 bases and J by 0 bases, with 4 bases of the junction left unmatched. The CDR3 spans 16 residues. CDR3 sequence: CASSSLGGANTGELFF. The CDR3 DNA follows: TGTGCCAGCAGTTCGCTCGGGGGGGCGAACACCGGGGAGCTGTTTTTT.

This chain joins TRBV2 and TRBJ2-7, with D hard to call. Germline CDR1 SNHLY, CDR2 FYNNEI. The length of the CDR3 is 15 residues. With 0 bases removed from V and 3 bases from J, the gap between germline ends came to 12 bases. This CDR3 is CASSEAGPRLYEQYF. The CDR3, as DNA: TGTGCCAGCAGTGAAGCTGGGCCACGCCTCTACGAGCAGTACTTC.

The rearrangement uses TRBV4-1 and TRBJ1-2, with a possible D match to TRBD1 (5 bases). With 0 bases removed from V and 4 bases from J, the gap between germline ends came to 12 bases. Germline V CDR1 and CDR2: MGHRA, YSYEKL. The CDR3 totals 15 residues. CDR3 DNA sequence: TGCGCCAGCAGCCAAGAATGGGGCATGGGCTATGGCTACACCTTC. Its protein is CASSQEWGMGYGYTF.

The genes are TRBV19 and TRBJ2-3, with 8 bases fitting TRBD2. Germline V gives CDR1 LNHDA, CDR2 SQIVND (reference sequence). After removal of 3 bases from V and 2 bases from J, the junction contained 7 bases not matched to a gene. The CDR3 consists of 16 residues. The CDR3 reads CASSIGSSGATDTQYF. CDR3 DNA: TGTGCCAGTAGTATTGGTAGTAGCGGGGCCACAGATACGCAGTATTTT.

The chain uses TRBV19 and TRBJ1-1; D gene uncertain. Trimming took 2 bases from V and 1 from J, leaving 11 bases between them. The V gene's germline CDR1 is LNHDA and CDR2 SQIVND (reference sequence). The CDR3 has 15 residues. Here the CDR3 DNA reads TGTGCCAGTAGTATACTGGTAGCCAGGAACACTGAAGCTTTCTTT. Amino acid sequence: CASSILVARNTEAFF.

The chain uses TRBV2 and TRBJ1-1, with 9 nucleotides matching TRBD1. V was clipped by 8 bases and J by 7 bases; unmatched bases: 8. CDR1 SNHLY and CDR2 FYNNEI come from the germline V gene. This CDR3 has 13 amino acids. The CDR3 sequence is CASHLDRGLEAFF. CDR3 in DNA: TGTGCCAGCCACCTGGACAGGGGTCTTGAAGCTTTCTTT.

The V gene is TRBV10-3, the J gene TRBJ1-1; TRBD1 matches 7 bases. The J segment lost 1 base and the V segment lost 5 bases, leaving 1 base of the junction unmatched. This CDR3 spans 13 amino acids. Germline V gives CDR1 ENHRY, CDR2 SYGVKD. The CDR3 sequence: CAISRTGNTEAFF. In DNA form, the CDR3 reads TGTGCCATCAGTCGGACAGGGAACACTGAAGCTTTCTTT.

Worth noting for this clone: In the same sample, other DNA sequences code for this CDR3. The chain joins TRBV6-5 to TRBJ2-7, with TRBD1 as a possible D gene (6 bases). V was pared by 6 bases and J by 4 bases, with 7 bases between. This CDR3 is built from 11 residues. CDR1 is MNHEY, CDR2 SVGAGI, per germline. In DNA form, the CDR3 reads TGTGCCAGCAGGGGGGCTTACGAGCAGTACTTC. Translation gives CASRGAYEQYF.

V usage is TRBV7-9 and J usage is TRBJ1-6; 10 nucleotides agree with TRBD1. CDR1 and CDR2 (germline): SEHNR, FQNEAQ (reference sequence). This CDR3 is 17 amino acids long. V was clipped by 5 bases and J by 2 bases; unmatched bases: 6. The CDR3 DNA follows: TGTGCCAGCAGCACCGACAGGGGGCGCACCTATAATTCACCCCTCCACTTT. Its protein product is CASSTDRGRTYNSPLHF.

The chain couples TRBV10-1 to TRBJ2-3, with D maybe TRBD2 (7 bases). This CDR3 region has 15 residues. CDR1 and CDR2 (germline): WNHNN, SYGVQD (reference sequence). Trimming shortened V by 3 bases and J by 2 bases, and 12 bases separated the two germline ends. CDR3 DNA: TGCGCCAGCAGTGACTGGCGGGGGCACACAGATACGCAGTATTTT. Translated, it gives CASSDWRGHTDTQYF.

The chain carries TRBV5-4 and TRBJ1-2; D is undetermined. V lost 1 base and J lost 7, with 14 bases in between. The CDR3 sequence is 14 residues long. The germline gives CDR1 SGHNT, CDR2 YYREEE (reference sequence). CDR3 DNA sequence: TGTGCCAGCAGCTTGTACGGGAACTCCGGTGGCTACACCTTC. Translation: CASSLYGNSGGYTF.

The chain joins TRBV3-1 (or the pseudogene TRBV3-2) to TRBJ1-5; D is unresolved. The germline gives CDR1 LGHDT, CDR2 YNNKEL (reference sequence). This CDR3 spans 19 amino acids. The ends were cut back, 1 base at V and 0 bases at J, with 19 bases in the middle. The CDR3 spells CASSQAPADVWASNQPQHF. Written as DNA, the CDR3 is TGTGCCAGCAGCCAAGCCCCTGCTGACGTCTGGGCTAGCAATCAGCCCCAGCATTTT.

The rearrangement uses TRBV18 and TRBJ2-5; TRBD2 matches 7 bases. This CDR3 has 15 residues. Trimming took 2 bases from V and 4 from J; bases not matched to a gene: 7. Germline lookup yields CDR1 KGHSH and CDR2 LQKENI. The CDR3 nucleotides read TGTGCCAGCTCACCAGGGCGGGAGCGCGGAGAGACCCAGTACTTC. It encodes CASSPGRERGETQYF.

The chain has TRBV7-9 and TRBJ1-3, with TRBD1 matching 7 bases. The CDR3 has 15 residues. CDR1 and CDR2 (germline): SEHNR, FQNEAQ (reference sequence). The trim removed 1 base at V and 8 bases at J, leaving 8 bases unmatched. CDR3 DNA: TGTGCCAGCAGCTTAGGCGTGGGACAGTTGGACACCATATATTTT. This gives the protein CASSLGVGQLDTIYF.

V gene TRBV13 combines with J gene TRBJ2-2, with D unclear. CDR3 length: 13 residues. V dropped 3 bases and J dropped 1 base, with 3 bases sitting between them. Per germline, CDR1 PRHDT and CDR2 FYEKMQ (reference sequence). The CDR3 here is CASSFLNTGELFF. DNA of the CDR3: TGTGCCAGCAGCTTTCTGAACACCGGGGAGCTGTTTTTT.